This T cell receptor beta chain was sequenced in a study of blood T cell repertoires in COVID-19. The CDR3 sequence is 16 residues long. The germline V gene has CDR1 SGHDT and CDR2 YYEEEE. The V segment lost 1 base and the J segment 0 bases; nucleotides outside the gene matches: 4. Profiled with immunoSEQ multiplex PCR; TCRdb holds only in-frame clones, not every one. The sample contains around 76,000 clones, around 80% of which appear only once. By sample fraction, this clone is medium-sized. Sequences were obtained from peripheral blood. The V gene is TRBV5-6, the J gene TRBJ1-5; TRBD1 aligns across 7 bases. This clonotype was sampled from a woman of 80 years or more with active or convalescent COVID-19. CDR3 amino acids: CASSLLRGYSNQPQHF. CDR3 DNA sequence: TGTGCCAGCAGCTTGCTCAGGGGGTATAGCAATCAGCCCCAGCATTTT.